The present T cell receptor (beta chain) was sequenced within a study of radiotherapy plus CTLA-4 blockade in lung cancer. Background on the study: Objective responses occurred in about a sixth of patients; 25% to 40% had disease control.

Germline V gene data show CDR1 as SGHAT and CDR2 as FQNNGV. This CDR3 has 14 residues. V was clipped by 3 bases and J by 6 bases; unmatched bases: 4. Measured with immunoSEQ multiplex PCR; TCRdb has only the in-frame clones, and not every one. The data hold roughly 75,000 clones, with approximately 80% observed a single time. The sequence was collected from a human donor with non-small cell lung cancer who had stable disease on radiotherapy plus ipilimumab. The sequencing here drew on peripheral blood, taken from a patient treated with radiotherapy plus ipilimumab. This chain uses TRBV11-2 with TRBJ2-7; 11 bases match TRBD2. CDR3 sequence reads: CASSFSGRAVEQYF. The CDR3 DNA follows: TGTGCCAGCAGCTTTAGCGGGAGGGCCGTCGAGCAGTACTTC.